This T cell receptor beta chain is drawn from a study of graft-versus-host responses after intestinal transplantation. The wider study: Anti-thymocyte globulin was used for induction in all recipients, who then took tacrolimus and steroids for approximately three years.

Note on this clone: The target antigen is unknown.

Profiled with immunoSEQ multiplex PCR; TCRdb holds only in-frame clones, not every one. Found here are about 40,000 clones, about 95% of them singletons; the top ten hold less than 0.65%. The ends were cut back, 1 base at V and 4 bases at J, with 11 bases in the middle. Germline V gene lookup returns CDR1 LGHNA and CDR2 YSLEER. The CDR3 covers 14 residues. Whole-study results and caveats: Allografts of patients with graft-donor T cell macrochimerism showed high graft-versus-host to host-versus-graft clone ratios. The study associated peak circulating GvH clone levels with early post-transplant HvG declines.

V usage is TRBV4-3 and J usage is TRBJ2-7; D is uncertain. The sequencing used unstimulated CD8+ T cells sorted from spleen or lymph node cells, collected before transplant. This clonotype was sampled from a human donor who was the organ donor for an intestinal transplant. The CDR3 region is CASSQVRAVYEQYF. Written as DNA, the CDR3 is TGCGCCAGCAGCCAAGTAAGGGCCGTTTACGAGCAGTACTTC.